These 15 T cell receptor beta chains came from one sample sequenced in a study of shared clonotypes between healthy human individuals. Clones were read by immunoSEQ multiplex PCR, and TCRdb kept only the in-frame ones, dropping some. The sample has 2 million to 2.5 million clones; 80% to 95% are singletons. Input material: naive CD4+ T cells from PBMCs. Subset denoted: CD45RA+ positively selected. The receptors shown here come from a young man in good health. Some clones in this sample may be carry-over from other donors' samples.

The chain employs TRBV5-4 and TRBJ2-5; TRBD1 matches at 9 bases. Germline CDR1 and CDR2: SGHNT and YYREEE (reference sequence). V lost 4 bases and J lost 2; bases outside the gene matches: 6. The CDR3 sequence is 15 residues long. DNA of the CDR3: TGTGCCAGCAGCGGGGGACAGGGCGTACAAGAGACCCAGTACTTC. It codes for CASSGGQGVQETQYF.

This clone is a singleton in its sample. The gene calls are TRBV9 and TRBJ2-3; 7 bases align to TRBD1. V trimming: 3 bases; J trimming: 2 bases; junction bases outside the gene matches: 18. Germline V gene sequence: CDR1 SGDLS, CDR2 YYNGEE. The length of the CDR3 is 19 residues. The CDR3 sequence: CASSGPSTGTEHYTDTQYF. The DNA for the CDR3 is TGTGCCAGCAGCGGGCCGTCTACCGGGACAGAGCACTACACAGATACGCAGTATTTT. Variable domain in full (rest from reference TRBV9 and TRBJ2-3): DSGVTQTPKHLITATGQRVTLRCSPRSGDLSVYWYQQSLDQGLQFLIQYYNGEERAKGNILERFSAQQFPDLHSELNLSSLELGDSALYFCASSGPSTGTEHYTDTQYFGPGTRLTVL.

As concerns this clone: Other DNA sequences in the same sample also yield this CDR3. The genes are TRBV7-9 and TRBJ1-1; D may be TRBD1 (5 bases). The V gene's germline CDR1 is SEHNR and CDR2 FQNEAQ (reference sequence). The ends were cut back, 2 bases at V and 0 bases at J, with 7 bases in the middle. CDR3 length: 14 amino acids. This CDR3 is CASSLQGMNTEAFF. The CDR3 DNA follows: TGTGCCAGCAGCTTACAGGGAATGAACACTGAAGCTTTCTTT.

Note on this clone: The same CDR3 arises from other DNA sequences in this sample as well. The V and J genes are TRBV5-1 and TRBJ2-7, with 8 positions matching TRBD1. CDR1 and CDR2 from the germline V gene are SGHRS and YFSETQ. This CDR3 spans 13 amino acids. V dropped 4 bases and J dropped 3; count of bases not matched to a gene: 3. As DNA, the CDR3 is TGCGCCAGCAGCACAACAGGGGGCTACGAGCAGTACTTC. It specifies CASSTTGGYEQYF.

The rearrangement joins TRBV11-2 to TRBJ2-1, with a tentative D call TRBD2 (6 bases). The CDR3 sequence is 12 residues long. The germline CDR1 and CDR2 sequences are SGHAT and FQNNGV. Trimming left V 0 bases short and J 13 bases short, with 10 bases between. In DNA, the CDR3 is TGTGCCAGCAGCTTAGATCCGGGGGAACAGTTCTTC. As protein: CASSLDPGEQFF.

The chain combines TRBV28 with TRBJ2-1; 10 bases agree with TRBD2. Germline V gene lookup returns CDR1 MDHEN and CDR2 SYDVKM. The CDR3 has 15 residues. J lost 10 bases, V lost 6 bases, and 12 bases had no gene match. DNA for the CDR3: TGTGCCAGCAGCCTAGCGGGAGTCGACCGGGGGGAGCAGTTCTTC. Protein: CASSLAGVDRGEQFF.

The CDR3: CASSPVAGDTQYF. For the CDR3, the DNA is TGTGCCAGCAGCCCGGTGGCCGGGGATACGCAGTATTTT. The chain links TRBV27 to TRBJ2-3; D gene unclear. Germline V CDR1 and CDR2: MNHEY, SMNVEV (reference sequence). Between the trimmed V and J ends, which lost 6 bases and 6 bases, there was a span of 13 bases. The CDR3 consists of 13 residues.

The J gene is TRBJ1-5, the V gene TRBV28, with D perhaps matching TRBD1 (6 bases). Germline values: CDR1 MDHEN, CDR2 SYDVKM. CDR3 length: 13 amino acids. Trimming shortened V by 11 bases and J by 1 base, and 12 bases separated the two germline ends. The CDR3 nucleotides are TGTGCCTACGGGGGGCCGAGCAATCAGCCCCAGCATTTT. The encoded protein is CAYGGPSNQPQHF.

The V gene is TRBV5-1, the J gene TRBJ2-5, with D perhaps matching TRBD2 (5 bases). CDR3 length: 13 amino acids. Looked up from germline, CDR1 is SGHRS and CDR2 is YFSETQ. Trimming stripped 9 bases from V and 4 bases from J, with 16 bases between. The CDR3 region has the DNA TGCGCCACGAGACGGGATCTGGGAGAGACCCAGTACTTC. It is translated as CATRRDLGETQYF. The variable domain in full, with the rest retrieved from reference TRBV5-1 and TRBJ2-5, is KAGVTQTPRYLIKTRGQQVTLSCSPISGHRSVSWYQQTPGQGLQFLFEYFSETQRNKGNFPGRFSGRQFSNSRSEMNVSTLELGDSALYLCATRRDLGETQYFGPGTRLLVL.

The CDR3, as DNA: TGTGCCAGCAGTTACTCGACTAGTGGCTACACCTTC. It is translated as CASSYSTSGYTF. The genes are TRBV6-8 and TRBJ1-2; D is unclear. This CDR3 comprises 12 residues. V lost 0 bases, J lost 7 bases, and 6 bases lay in between. Germline V CDR1 and CDR2: MNHGY, SAAAGT.

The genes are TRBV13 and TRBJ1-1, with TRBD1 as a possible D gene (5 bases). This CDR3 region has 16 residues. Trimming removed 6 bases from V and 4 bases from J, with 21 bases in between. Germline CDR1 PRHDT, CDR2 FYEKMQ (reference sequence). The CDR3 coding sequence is TGTGCCAGCAGATCAACGGGGGGGAGGAGGGTCACTGAAGCTTTCTTT. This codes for CASRSTGGRRVTEAFF.

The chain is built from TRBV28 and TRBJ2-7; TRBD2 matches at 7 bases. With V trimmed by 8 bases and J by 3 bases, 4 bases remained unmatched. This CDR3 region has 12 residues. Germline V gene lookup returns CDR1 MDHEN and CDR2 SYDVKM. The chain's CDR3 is CASGERDYEQYF. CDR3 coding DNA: TGTGCCAGCGGAGAGCGGGACTACGAGCAGTACTTC.

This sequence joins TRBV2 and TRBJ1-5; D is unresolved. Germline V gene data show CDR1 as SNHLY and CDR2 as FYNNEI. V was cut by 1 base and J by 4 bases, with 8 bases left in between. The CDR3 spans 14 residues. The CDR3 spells CASSEVAGNQPQHF. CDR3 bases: TGTGCCAGCAGTGAAGTCGCGGGTAATCAGCCCCAGCATTTT.

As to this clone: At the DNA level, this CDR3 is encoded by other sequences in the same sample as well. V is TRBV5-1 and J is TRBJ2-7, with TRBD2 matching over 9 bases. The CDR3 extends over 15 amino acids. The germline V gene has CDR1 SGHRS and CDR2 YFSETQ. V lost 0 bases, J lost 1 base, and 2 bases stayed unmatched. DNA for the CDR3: TGCGCCAGCAGCTTGGGGCTAGCGGGGTCCTACGAGCAGTACTTC. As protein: CASSLGLAGSYEQYF.

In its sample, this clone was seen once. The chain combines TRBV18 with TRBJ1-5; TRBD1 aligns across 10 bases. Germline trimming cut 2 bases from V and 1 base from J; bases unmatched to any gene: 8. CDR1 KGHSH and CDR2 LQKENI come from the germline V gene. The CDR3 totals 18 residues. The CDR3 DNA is TGTGCCAGCTCACCAAGGGGACAGGGGCCCGGGAGCAATCAGCCCCAGCATTTT. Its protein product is CASSPRGQGPGSNQPQHF. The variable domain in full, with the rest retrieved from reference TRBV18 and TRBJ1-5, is NAGVMQNPRHLVRRRGQEARLRCSPMKGHSHVYWYRQLPEEGLKFMVYLQKENIIDESGMPKERFSAEFPKEGPSILRIQQVVRGDSAAYFCASSPRGQGPGSNQPQHFGDGTRLSIL.